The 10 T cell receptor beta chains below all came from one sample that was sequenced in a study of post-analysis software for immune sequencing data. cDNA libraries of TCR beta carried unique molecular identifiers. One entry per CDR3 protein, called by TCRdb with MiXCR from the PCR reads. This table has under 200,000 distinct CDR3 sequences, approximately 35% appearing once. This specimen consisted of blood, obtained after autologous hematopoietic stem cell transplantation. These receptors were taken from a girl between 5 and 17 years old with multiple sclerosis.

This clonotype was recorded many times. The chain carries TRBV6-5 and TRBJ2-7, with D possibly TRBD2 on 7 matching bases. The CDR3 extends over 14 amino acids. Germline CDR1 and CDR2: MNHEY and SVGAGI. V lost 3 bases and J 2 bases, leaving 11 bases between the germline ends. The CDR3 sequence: CASSYGGGPYEQYF. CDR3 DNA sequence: TGTGCCAGCAGTTATGGGGGGGGGCCCTACGAGCAGTACTTC.

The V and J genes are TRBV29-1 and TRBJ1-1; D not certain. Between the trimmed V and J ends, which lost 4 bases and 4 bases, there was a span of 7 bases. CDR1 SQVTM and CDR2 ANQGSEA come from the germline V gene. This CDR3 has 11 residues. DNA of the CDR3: TGCAGCGTTGGTAAGAGCACTGAAGCTTTCTTT. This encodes CSVGKSTEAFF.

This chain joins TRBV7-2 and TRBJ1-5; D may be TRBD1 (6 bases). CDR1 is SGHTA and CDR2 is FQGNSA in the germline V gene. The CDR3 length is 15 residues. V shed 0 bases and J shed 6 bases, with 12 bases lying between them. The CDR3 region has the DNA TGTGCCAGCAGCTTAGCGGCAGGGGTGGGTCAGCCCCAGCATTTT. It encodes CASSLAAGVGQPQHF.

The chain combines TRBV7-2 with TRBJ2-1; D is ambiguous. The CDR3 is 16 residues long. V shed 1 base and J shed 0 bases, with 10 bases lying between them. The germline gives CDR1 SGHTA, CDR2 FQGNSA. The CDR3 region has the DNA TGTGCCAGCAGCTTAGTTGGGGAAAGCTCCTACAATGAGCAGTTCTTC. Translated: CASSLVGESSYNEQFF.

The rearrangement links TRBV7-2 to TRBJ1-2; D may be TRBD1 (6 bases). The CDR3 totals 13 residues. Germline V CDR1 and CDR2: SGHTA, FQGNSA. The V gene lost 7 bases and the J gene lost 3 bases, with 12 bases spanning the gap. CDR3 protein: CASKKRTDYGYTF. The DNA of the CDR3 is TGTGCCAGCAAAAAGAGGACAGACTATGGCTACACCTTC.

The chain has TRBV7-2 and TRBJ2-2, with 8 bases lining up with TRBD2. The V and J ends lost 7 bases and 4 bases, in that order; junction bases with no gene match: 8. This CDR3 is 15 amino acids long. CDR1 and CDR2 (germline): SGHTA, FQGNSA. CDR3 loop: CASTHLAGGTGELFF. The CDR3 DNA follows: TGTGCCAGCACCCACCTAGCGGGTGGCACCGGGGAGCTGTTTTTT.

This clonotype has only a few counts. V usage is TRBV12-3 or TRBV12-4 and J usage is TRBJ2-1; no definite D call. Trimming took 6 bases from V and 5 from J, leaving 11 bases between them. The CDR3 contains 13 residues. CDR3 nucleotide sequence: TGTGCCAGCAGCCTTACTAACCACAATGAGCAGTTCTTC. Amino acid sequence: CASSLTNHNEQFF.

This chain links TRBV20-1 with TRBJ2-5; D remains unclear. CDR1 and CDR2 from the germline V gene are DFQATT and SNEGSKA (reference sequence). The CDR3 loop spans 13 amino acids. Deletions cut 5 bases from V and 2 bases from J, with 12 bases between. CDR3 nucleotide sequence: TGCAGTGCTCAGAGACTGCAACAAGAGACCCAGTACTTC. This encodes CSAQRLQQETQYF.

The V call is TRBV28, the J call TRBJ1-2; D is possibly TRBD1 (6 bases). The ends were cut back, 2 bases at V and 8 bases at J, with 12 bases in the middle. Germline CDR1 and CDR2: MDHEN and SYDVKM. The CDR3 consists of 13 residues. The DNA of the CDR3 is TGTGCCAGCAGTTTAGCGGGGGCGTCCGGCTACACCTTC. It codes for CASSLAGASGYTF.

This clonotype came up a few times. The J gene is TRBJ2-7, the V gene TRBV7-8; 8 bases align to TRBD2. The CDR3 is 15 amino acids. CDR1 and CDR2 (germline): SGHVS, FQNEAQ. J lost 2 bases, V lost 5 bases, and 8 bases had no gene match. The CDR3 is CASSLLAGTAYEQYF. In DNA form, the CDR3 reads TGTGCCAGCAGCCTCTTAGCGGGAACAGCCTACGAGCAGTACTTC.